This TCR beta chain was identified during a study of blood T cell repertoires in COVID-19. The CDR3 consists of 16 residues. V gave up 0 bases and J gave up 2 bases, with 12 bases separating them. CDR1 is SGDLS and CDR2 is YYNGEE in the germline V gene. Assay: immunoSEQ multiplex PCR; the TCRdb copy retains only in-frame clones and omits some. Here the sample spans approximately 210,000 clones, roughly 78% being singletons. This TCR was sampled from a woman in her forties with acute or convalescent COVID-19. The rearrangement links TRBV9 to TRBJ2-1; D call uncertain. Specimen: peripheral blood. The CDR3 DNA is TGTGCCAGCAGCGTAGGTTTGGAGAGGACCTACAATGAGCAGTTCTTC. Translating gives CASSVGLERTYNEQFF. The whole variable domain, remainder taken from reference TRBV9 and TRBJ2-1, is DSGVTQTPKHLITATGQRVTLRCSPRSGDLSVYWYQQSLDQGLQFLIQYYNGEERAKGNILERFSAQQFPDLHSELNLSSLELGDSALYFCASSVGLERTYNEQFFGPGTRLTVL.